This T cell receptor (beta chain) appears in the sequencing data of a study of early T cells in non-severe SARS-CoV-2 infection. TCRdb re-called the 5' RACE reads with MiXCR, one entry per CDR3 protein. The profile shows 80,000 to 95,000 distinct CDR3 sequences, about 14% of them singletons. Germline CDR1 reads MGHRA; CDR2 reads YSYEKL. V gave up 3 bases and J gave up 2 bases, with 7 bases separating them. CDR3 length: 13 amino acids. The sequenced sample consisted of whole blood. The receptor's source is an adult who was a healthcare worker with PCR-confirmed SARS-CoV-2 infection or an uninfected control (not recorded which). The rearrangement links TRBV4-1 to TRBJ1-2, with D hard to call. Here the CDR3 DNA reads TGCGCCAGCAGCCAGGAGGAGAACTATGGCTACACCTTC. This translates into CASSQEENYGYTF.